These 30 T cell receptor beta chains were all obtained from the same sample, sequenced in a study of T cells in localized non-small cell lung cancer. Only in-frame clones appear in the TCRdb table, and some are missing; sequencing was by immunoSEQ multiplex PCR. Here the sample spans 20,000 to 30,000 clones, roughly 90% being singletons. The sample consisted of peripheral blood, taken before any cancer treatment. These receptors were taken from a woman aged 35 to 69 with stage I lung adenocarcinoma.

The chain joins TRBV11-3 to TRBJ1-1; D is uncertain. Trimming removed 2 bases at V and 4 bases at J, with 8 bases between. The CDR3 loop spans 13 amino acids. Germline assignment: CDR1 SGHNT and CDR2 YENEEA. The CDR3 region is CASSLSSVTEAFF. The DNA for the CDR3 is TGTGCCAGCAGCTTAAGTTCAGTCACTGAAGCTTTCTTT.

The rearrangement joins TRBV5-4 to TRBJ2-5; 9 bases fit TRBD2. The CDR3 has 14 residues. CDR1 SGHNT and CDR2 YYREEE come from the germline V gene (reference sequence). The trim removed 5 bases at V and 3 bases at J, leaving 5 bases unmatched. DNA of the CDR3: TGTGCCAGCAGTGGTGCGGGGGGGGAAGAGACCCAGTACTTC. This translates into CASSGAGGEETQYF.

The chain couples TRBV5-4 to TRBJ1-2; TRBD1 matches at 7 bases. The CDR3 consists of 15 residues. With 2 bases clipped from V and 0 bases from J, the junction kept 4 bases outside the gene matches. Germline loops: CDR1 SGHNT, CDR2 YYREEE (reference sequence). The CDR3 is CASSFGQAANYGYTF. The CDR3 bases are TGTGCCAGCAGCTTCGGACAGGCCGCTAACTATGGCTACACCTTC.

The chain couples TRBV5-6 to TRBJ2-3; D is undetermined. CDR1 is SGHDT, CDR2 YYEEEE, per germline. This CDR3 spans 13 amino acids. The V and J ends lost 0 bases and 5 bases respectively, with 7 bases between them. CDR3 in DNA: TGTGCCAGCAGCTTGGGGCACATAGATACGCAGTATTTT. This sequence encodes CASSLGHIDTQYF.

Relative to its sample, this clone is medium-sized. The rearrangement links TRBV27 to TRBJ1-2; D may be TRBD1 (5 bases). With 5 bases removed from V and 4 bases from J, the gap between germline ends came to 11 bases. The V gene's germline CDR1 is MNHEY and CDR2 SMNVEV (reference sequence). This CDR3 is 13 amino acids long. CDR3 bases: TGTGCCAGCAGTCCGGGACTGACCTATGGCTACACCTTC. Translation gives CASSPGLTYGYTF.

The V gene is TRBV5-4, the J gene TRBJ2-3, with D tentatively TRBD1 (5 bases). This CDR3 has 15 amino acids. The V end lost 3 bases, the J end lost 0 bases, and 11 bases lay between the germline ends. CDR1 SGHNT and CDR2 YYREEE come from the germline V gene (reference sequence). The CDR3 loop reads CASSSVAGSTDTQYF. The DNA for the CDR3 is TGTGCCAGCAGCTCTGTGGCAGGGAGCACAGATACGCAGTATTTT.

The V call is TRBV5-4, the J call TRBJ2-2, with 7 bases identical to TRBD1. The germline V gene encodes CDR1 SGHNT and CDR2 YYREEE (reference sequence). The V gene end was trimmed by 5 bases and the J gene end by 3 bases; junction bases not matched to a gene: 7. The CDR3 consists of 15 residues. DNA for the CDR3: TGTGCCAGCAGGAGTGGACAGGTGGACACCGGGGAGCTGTTTTTT. Translating gives CASRSGQVDTGELFF.

This clone was detected only once. The chain joins TRBV10-3 to TRBJ2-5; perhaps TRBD1 as D (6 bases). Trimming stripped 10 bases from V and 3 bases from J, with 15 bases between. The CDR3 is 13 residues long. CDR1 and CDR2 from the germline V gene are ENHRY and SYGVKD. CDR3 loop: CATGHPTEETQYF. CDR3 DNA sequence: TGTGCCACGGGACATCCGACCGAAGAGACCCAGTACTTC.

The V call is TRBV5-4, the J call TRBJ1-2; D is ambiguous. Germline V gene lookup returns CDR1 SGHNT and CDR2 YYREEE (reference sequence). The CDR3 spans 15 residues. V lost 6 bases and J 0 bases, leaving 15 bases between the germline ends. The DNA for the CDR3 is TGTGCCAGCATTTCTGGTATGGATACTAACTATGGCTACACCTTC. Translation gives CASISGMDTNYGYTF.

The chain links TRBV28 to TRBJ1-2; a weak D match, TRBD1 (6 bases). Germline V lookup: CDR1 MDHEN, CDR2 SYDVKM. V lost 7 bases, J lost 4 bases, and 16 bases lay in between. The CDR3 extends over 14 amino acids. The CDR3 nucleotides read TGTGCCAGCACCGCCATAGACAGGCCCTATGGCTACACCTTC. Translating gives CASTAIDRPYGYTF.

The chain couples TRBV4-2 to TRBJ2-3, with a weak D call TRBD1 (5 bases). CDR3 length: 14 amino acids. V dropped 3 bases and J dropped 5 bases, with 12 bases sitting between them. CDR1 and CDR2 from the germline V gene are LGHNA and YNFKEQ. CDR3 in DNA: TGTGCCAGCAGCCAGCGTGGGGCTAGAGATACGCAGTATTTT. It codes for CASSQRGARDTQYF.

CDR3 in DNA: TGTGCCAGCAGCTTAGATCCGGGGAGGGAGGGCGAGCAGTACTTC. Protein sequence: CASSLDPGREGEQYF. The chain carries TRBV7-2 and TRBJ2-7; 7 bases are shared with TRBD2. This CDR3 has 15 amino acids. Trimming at V came to 1 base and at J to 6 bases, leaving 9 bases not matched to a gene. CDR1 SGHTA and CDR2 FQGNSA come from the germline V gene.

V gene TRBV5-1 combines with J gene TRBJ2-5; 9 bases are a match to TRBD1. This CDR3 is 15 amino acids long. V lost 0 bases and J lost 5; bases outside the gene matches: 5. Germline V gives CDR1 SGHRS, CDR2 YFSETQ. The CDR3 coding sequence is TGCGCCAGCAGCTTGGGGACAGGGGTCAGGGAGACCCAGTACTTC. Translated, it gives CASSLGTGVRETQYF.

This chain links TRBV9 with TRBJ1-2; 7 nucleotides match TRBD1. CDR1 and CDR2 from the germline V gene are SGDLS and YYNGEE. This CDR3 has 14 amino acids. The trim removed 4 bases at V and 9 bases at J, leaving 12 bases unmatched. Here the CDR3 reads CASSPAPGTASYTF. Written as DNA, the CDR3 is TGTGCCAGCAGCCCCGCCCCAGGGACAGCCAGCTACACCTTC.

This chain joins TRBV10-3 and TRBJ1-3; tentative D call: TRBD1 (5 bases). Trimming left V 4 bases short and J 0 bases short, with 13 bases between. Germline V gene sequence: CDR1 ENHRY, CDR2 SYGVKD. The CDR3 runs 16 residues. CDR3 region: CAISAGTTSSGNTIYF. The CDR3 DNA is TGTGCCATCAGTGCAGGGACGACCTCCTCTGGAAACACCATATATTTT.

V and J are TRBV5-4 and TRBJ2-5, with 14 nucleotides matching TRBD2. Per the germline V gene, CDR1 is SGHNT and CDR2 is YYREEE (reference sequence). Trimming cost V 2 bases and J 4 bases; bases outside gene matches: 7. The CDR3 is 17 residues long. CDR3 protein: CASSFGTSGGGIETQYF. DNA of the CDR3: TGTGCCAGCAGCTTCGGGACTAGCGGGGGCGGTATAGAGACCCAGTACTTC.

V and J are TRBV7-2 and TRBJ2-7; 10 positions match TRBD2. This CDR3 is 15 amino acids long. CDR1 SGHTA and CDR2 FQGNSA come from the germline V gene. V trimming: 5 bases; J trimming: 2 bases; junction bases outside the gene matches: 6. The CDR3 DNA is TGTGCCAGCAGCCAGGAGCGGGGGGGCCCCTACGAGCAGTACTTC. Its protein is CASSQERGGPYEQYF. The whole variable domain, filled in from reference TRBV7-2 and TRBJ2-7, reads GAGVSQSPSNKVTEKGKDVELRCDPISGHTALYWYRQSLGQGLEFLIYFQGNSAPDKSGLPSDRFSAERTGGSVSTLTIQRTQQEDSAVYLCASSQERGGPYEQYFGPGTRLTVT.

V and J are TRBV12-5 and TRBJ2-1; no reliable D call. CDR1 LGHNT and CDR2 FRNRAP come from the germline V gene. Trimming removed 3 bases from V and 2 bases from J, with 11 bases in between. This CDR3 is 15 amino acids long. CDR3 DNA: TGTGCTAGTGGTTTAGGGCAGAGCGCCTACAATGAGCAGTTCTTC. Residues: CASGLGQSAYNEQFF.

The V and J genes are TRBV2 and TRBJ1-5; D gene unclear. Deletions cut 6 bases from V and 3 bases from J, with 15 bases between. Germline V CDR1 and CDR2: SNHLY, FYNNEI. CDR3 length: 15 residues. CDR3 region: CASSLDTVLNQPQHF. The CDR3 DNA reads TGTGCCAGCAGCCTAGACACAGTCCTCAATCAGCCCCAGCATTTT.

J is TRBJ1-4 and V is TRBV5-1, with 7 bases matching TRBD1. Germline CDR1 is SGHRS and CDR2 is YFSETQ. J lost 3 bases, V lost 0 bases, and 2 bases had no gene match. This CDR3 is 15 amino acids long. The CDR3 bases are TGCGCCAGCAGCTTGGAAGGGGGCCCTAATGAAAAACTGTTTTTT. As protein: CASSLEGGPNEKLFF.

The chain carries TRBV5-5 and TRBJ1-6; TRBD1 agrees at 7 bases. CDR1 SGHKS and CDR2 YYEKEE come from the germline V gene (reference sequence). The trim removed 3 bases at V and 10 bases at J, leaving 13 bases unmatched. CDR3 length equals 16 residues. CDR3 DNA: TGTGCCAGCAGCTCCCAGACAGGGTCAATTCGGTCACCCCTCCACTTT. Its protein product is CASSSQTGSIRSPLHF.

The V and J genes are TRBV9 and TRBJ2-3; 11 bases align to TRBD2. The V and J ends lost 0 bases and 2 bases, in that order; junction bases with no gene match: 5. Germline lookup yields CDR1 SGDLS and CDR2 YYNGEE. There are 17 residues in the CDR3. The CDR3 DNA reads as TGTGCCAGCAGCGTAGGGATAGCGGGGGGGACCACAGATACGCAGTATTTT. It specifies CASSVGIAGGTTDTQYF.

The chain employs TRBV5-1 and TRBJ2-5; D uncertain. This CDR3 spans 15 amino acids. Germline loops: CDR1 SGHRS, CDR2 YFSETQ. Trimming pared 4 bases from V and 5 bases from J, leaving 18 bases between. The CDR3 region is CASSLGRTLGETQYF. The CDR3 DNA reads as TGCGCCAGCAGCCTCGGAAGAACCCTGGGGGAGACCCAGTACTTC.

The V call is TRBV11-3, the J call TRBJ2-7, with D perhaps TRBD2 (5 bases). The CDR3 has 13 residues. Germline values: CDR1 SGHNT, CDR2 YENEEA. V lost 5 bases to trimming and J lost 2 bases, with 10 bases between them. The DNA of the CDR3 is TGTGCCAGCAGCGCCGGACTGACCTACGAGCAGTACTTC. Translating gives CASSAGLTYEQYF.

The CDR3 DNA reads as TGTGCCAGCAGTTTACCGGAGCCTGAGTTTTATAGCAATCAGCCCCAGCATTTT. Encoded protein: CASSLPEPEFYSNQPQHF. The rearrangement links TRBV28 to TRBJ1-5; no definite D call. Germline loops: CDR1 MDHEN, CDR2 SYDVKM. The length of the CDR3 is 18 residues. V lost 2 bases and J lost 0, with 17 bases in between.

V and J are TRBV7-8 and TRBJ1-5; a weak D match, TRBD1 (6 bases). From germline, CDR1 is SGHVS and CDR2 FQNEAQ. The V end lost 5 bases, the J end lost 4 bases, and 6 bases lay between the germline ends. The CDR3 consists of 12 residues. The CDR3 here is CASSQGNQPQHF. The CDR3 coding sequence is TGTGCCAGCAGCCAGGGGAATCAGCCCCAGCATTTT.

The table lists this clone with a count of one. The chain joins TRBV4-3 to TRBJ2-3; 13 bases are a match to TRBD2. The CDR3 is 17 amino acids. CDR1 and CDR2 from the germline V gene are LGHNA and YSLEER. Trimming cost V 3 bases and J 3 bases; bases outside gene matches: 6. In DNA, the CDR3 is TGCGCCAGCAGCCAGGAACTAGCGGGGGGGCCGACAGATACGCAGTATTTT. Translation: CASSQELAGGPTDTQYF.

The chain joins TRBV19 to TRBJ2-3; D might be TRBD1 or TRBD2, each matching 5 bases. CDR1 is LNHDA and CDR2 is SQIVND in the germline V gene (reference sequence). Trimming took 5 bases from V and 1 from J, leaving 7 bases between them. CDR3 length: 13 residues. The CDR3 bases are TGTGCCAGTAGTTTGGGGGGCACAGATACGCAGTATTTT. Its translation: CASSLGGTDTQYF.

In nucleotides, the CDR3 is TGTGCCAGCAGCTTAGACCGACAGGGCCGAGAGACCCAGTACTTC. This translates into CASSLDRQGRETQYF. V is TRBV11-2 and J is TRBJ2-5, with TRBD1 matching over 7 bases. This CDR3 has 15 residues. The V gene end was trimmed by 0 bases and the J gene end by 4 bases; junction bases not matched to a gene: 5. The V gene's germline CDR1 is SGHAT and CDR2 FQNNGV.

The chain couples TRBV6-1 to TRBJ2-7, with 9 bases lining up with TRBD1. The V segment lost 7 bases and the J segment 3 bases; nucleotides outside the gene matches: 10. Germline-derived CDR1 and CDR2 are MNHNS and SASEGT. This CDR3 spans 15 amino acids. CDR3 protein: CASKHTGTGSYEQYF. The CDR3 region has the DNA TGTGCCAGCAAGCATACCGGGACAGGGAGCTACGAGCAGTACTTC.